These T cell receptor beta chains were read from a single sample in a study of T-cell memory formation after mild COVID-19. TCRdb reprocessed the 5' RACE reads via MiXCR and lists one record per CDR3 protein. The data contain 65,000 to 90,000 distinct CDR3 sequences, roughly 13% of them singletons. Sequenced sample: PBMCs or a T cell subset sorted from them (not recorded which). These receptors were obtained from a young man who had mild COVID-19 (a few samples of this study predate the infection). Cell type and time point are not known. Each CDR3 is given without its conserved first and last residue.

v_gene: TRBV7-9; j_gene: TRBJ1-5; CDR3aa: ASSTGQGNQPQH
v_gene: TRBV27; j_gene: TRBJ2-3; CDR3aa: ASSSRDLTDTQY
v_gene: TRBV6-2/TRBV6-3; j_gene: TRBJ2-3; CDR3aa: ASSYSILGNARRADTQY
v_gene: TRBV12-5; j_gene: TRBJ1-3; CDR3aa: ASGLKVMQGSGNTIY
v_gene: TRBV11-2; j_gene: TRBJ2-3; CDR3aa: ASSLAPYTQY
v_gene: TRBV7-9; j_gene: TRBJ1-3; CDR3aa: ASRGGNTIY
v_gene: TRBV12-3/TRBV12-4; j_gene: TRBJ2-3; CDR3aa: ASSWVHSTDTQY
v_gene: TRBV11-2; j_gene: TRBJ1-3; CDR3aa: ASSLPGQGAGNTIY
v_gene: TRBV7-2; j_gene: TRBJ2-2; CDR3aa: ASSYLSGRNTGELF
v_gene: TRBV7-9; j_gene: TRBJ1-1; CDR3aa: ASSWTGSTEAF
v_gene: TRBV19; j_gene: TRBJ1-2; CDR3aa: ASSIPYEGYT
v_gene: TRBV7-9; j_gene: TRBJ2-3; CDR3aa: ASSPTVSTDTQY
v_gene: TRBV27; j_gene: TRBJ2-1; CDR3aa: ASSIWTGGYEQF
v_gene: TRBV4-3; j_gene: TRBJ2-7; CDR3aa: ASSQEFSGGSYEQY
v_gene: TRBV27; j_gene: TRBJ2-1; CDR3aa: ASSSGSSYNEQF
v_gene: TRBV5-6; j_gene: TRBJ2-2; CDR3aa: ASSWGAGAGELF
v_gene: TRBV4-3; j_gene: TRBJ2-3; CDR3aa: ASSLTEGYTDTQY
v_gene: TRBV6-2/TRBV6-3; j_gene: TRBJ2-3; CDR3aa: ASSYSPDPVDGAHNVNTQY
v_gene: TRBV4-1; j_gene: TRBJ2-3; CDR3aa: ASSQDPPSGGVTDTQY
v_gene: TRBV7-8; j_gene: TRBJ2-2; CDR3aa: ASSLGTGTGELF
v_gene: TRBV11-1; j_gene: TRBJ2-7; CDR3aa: ASSGSGVRFYEQY
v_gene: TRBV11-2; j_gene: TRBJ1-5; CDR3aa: ASSVSQGFNQPQH
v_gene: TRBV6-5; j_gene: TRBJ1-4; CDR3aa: ASLGRGEKLF
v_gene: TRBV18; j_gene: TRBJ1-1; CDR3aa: ASSPGTEAF
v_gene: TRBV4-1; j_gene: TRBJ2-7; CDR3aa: ASSRVGSSYEQY
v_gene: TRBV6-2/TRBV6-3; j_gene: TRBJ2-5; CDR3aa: ASSHILGQSQETQY
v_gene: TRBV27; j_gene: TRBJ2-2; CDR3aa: ASSFFRENTGELF
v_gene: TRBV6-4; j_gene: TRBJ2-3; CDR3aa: ASSGGGASTDTQY
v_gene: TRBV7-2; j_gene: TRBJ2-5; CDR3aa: ATRTSGGAGETQY
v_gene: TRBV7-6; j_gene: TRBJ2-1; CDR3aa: ASSSDRGQGLYNEQF
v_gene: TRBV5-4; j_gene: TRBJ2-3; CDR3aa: ASSLGSYNGDTQY
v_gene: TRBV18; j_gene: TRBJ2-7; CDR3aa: ASSDPDGTYEQY
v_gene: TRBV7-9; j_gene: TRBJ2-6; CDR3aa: ASSLVRTGFLPGANVLT
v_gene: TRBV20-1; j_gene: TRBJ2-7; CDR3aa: SAPGRTGGLEQY
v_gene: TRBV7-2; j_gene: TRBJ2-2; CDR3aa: ASSLSHTGELF
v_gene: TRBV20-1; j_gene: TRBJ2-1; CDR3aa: SAPGAGGRRMDEQF
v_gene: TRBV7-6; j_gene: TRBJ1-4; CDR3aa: ASSPRRPGLDEKLF
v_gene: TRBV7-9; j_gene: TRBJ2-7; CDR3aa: ASGTNSYEQY
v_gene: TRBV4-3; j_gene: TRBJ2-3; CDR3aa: TSSQDGTGGQDTQY
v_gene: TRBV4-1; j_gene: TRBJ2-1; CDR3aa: ASSRSSGGAVYEQF
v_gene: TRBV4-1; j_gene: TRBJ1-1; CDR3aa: ASSQYYTEMMNTEAF
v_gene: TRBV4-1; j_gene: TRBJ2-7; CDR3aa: ASSPRGGGYEQY
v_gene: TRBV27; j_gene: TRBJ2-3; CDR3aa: ASSYPDRNFPDTQY
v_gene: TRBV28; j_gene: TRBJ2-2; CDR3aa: AIAPGRANTGELF
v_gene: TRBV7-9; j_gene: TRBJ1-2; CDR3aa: ASSLEGFHGYT
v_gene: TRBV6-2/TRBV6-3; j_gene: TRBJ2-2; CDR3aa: ASSYPLGGSELF
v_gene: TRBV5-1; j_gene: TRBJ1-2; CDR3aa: ASRTDRVRYGYT
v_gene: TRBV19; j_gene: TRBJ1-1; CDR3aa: ASGWNTEAF
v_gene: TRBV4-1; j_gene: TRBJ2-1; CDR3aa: ASSQGVGGNEQF
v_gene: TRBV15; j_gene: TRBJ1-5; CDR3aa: ATRGTLGNQPQH
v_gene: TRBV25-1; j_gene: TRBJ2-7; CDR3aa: ASSEWDSYEQY